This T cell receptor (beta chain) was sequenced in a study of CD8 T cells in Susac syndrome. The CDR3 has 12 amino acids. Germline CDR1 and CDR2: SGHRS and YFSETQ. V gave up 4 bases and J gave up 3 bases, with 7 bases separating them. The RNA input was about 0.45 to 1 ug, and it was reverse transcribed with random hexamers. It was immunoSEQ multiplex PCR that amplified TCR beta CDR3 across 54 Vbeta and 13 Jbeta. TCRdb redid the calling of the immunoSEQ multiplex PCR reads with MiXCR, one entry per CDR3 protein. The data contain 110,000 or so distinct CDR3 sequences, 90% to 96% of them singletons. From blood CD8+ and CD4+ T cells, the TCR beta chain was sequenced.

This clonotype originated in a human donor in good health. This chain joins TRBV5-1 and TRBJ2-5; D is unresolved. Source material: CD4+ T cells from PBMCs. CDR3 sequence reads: CASSLDKETQYF. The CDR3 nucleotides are TGCGCCAGCAGCCTTGATAAAGAGACCCAGTACTTC.